What follows describes a single T cell receptor (beta chain). The data originate from a study of T-cell memory formation after mild COVID-19. One entry per CDR3 protein, called by TCRdb with MiXCR from the 5' RACE reads. In the table there are 250,000 to 350,000 distinct CDR3 sequences, 15% to 20% of which are singletons. Trimming took 5 bases from V and 4 from J; bases not matched to a gene: 13. This CDR3 comprises 16 residues. Per the germline V gene, CDR1 is KGHSH and CDR2 is LQKENI. The chain carries TRBV18 and TRBJ1-1, with 7 positions matching TRBD1. Source material: PBMCs or a T cell subset sorted from them (not recorded which). The sequence derives from a young man who had mild COVID-19 (a few samples of this study predate the infection). Cell type and time point are not known. The CDR3 sequence: CASSENRGSKATEAFF. The DNA for the CDR3 is TGTGCCAGCTCAGAGAACAGGGGTAGCAAAGCCACTGAAGCTTTCTTT.